The clone carrying this TCR beta chain occurred once. With 5 bases clipped from V and 9 bases from J, the junction kept 17 bases outside the gene matches. The CDR3 loop spans 17 amino acids. Germline V gene data show CDR1 as MNHNS and CDR2 as SASEGT. A TCRbeta library incorporating unique molecular identifiers was prepared. TCRdb re-analysed the PCR reads in MiXCR, keeping a single row per CDR3 protein. The table includes just under 550,000 distinct CDR3 sequences, around 19% detected once. The data were taken from a study of T-cell reconstitution after alpha-beta-depleted transplantation in children.

The chain uses TRBV6-1 and TRBJ2-4; 9 nucleotides match TRBD2. This TCR came from a human donor who donated a stem cell graft to a child with acute lymphoblastic leukemia. Sample: PBMCs from the stem cell graft donor, taken from the stem cell graft. The CDR3 spells CASSPPASGTVGGIQYF. As DNA, the CDR3 is TGTGCCAGCAGTCCCCCGGCTAGCGGGACTGTAGGAGGCATTCAGTACTTC.